The entry below gives a single TCR beta chain sequence along with its context. Authors' processing steps: Reference gene primer amplification gave nucleated cell count estimates. Clones were read by immunoSEQ multiplex PCR, and TCRdb kept only the in-frame ones, dropping some. The V and J calls and clone size were taken over from that table, and D and trimming were inferred from the DNA. The table lists a few hundred thousand clones, roughly 82% of them singletons. The data belong to a study of blood T cell repertoires in COVID-19. Study information: Samples representing acute and convalescent COVID-19 were sourced from the United States, Italy and Spain. T cells, B-cell-depleted T cells, or PBMCs provided the cDNA or gDNA that served as material.

Trimming took off 6 bases at V and 6 bases at J, with 14 bases between the two ends. Germline CDR1 is SQVTM and CDR2 is ANQGSEA. The CDR3 is 12 residues long. This TCR came from a woman aged 45-65 years with acute or convalescent COVID-19. The chain combines TRBV29-1 with TRBJ1-2; D is undetermined. The sequenced sample was peripheral blood. The CDR3 nucleotides are TGCAGCGTCGCCTCCGGGAAAAATGGCTACACCTTC. This translates into CSVASGKNGYTF.